This T cell receptor beta chain was documented in a study of CD8+CD57+ T cells in acquired aplastic anemia. Study background: Isolated CD4+ and CD8+ cells, once sorted, yielded DNA averaging roughly 3 ug.

Sequencing involved patients with CD8+CD57+ cell expansion previously shown by flow cytometry. The diagnosis in all patients was severe acquired aplastic anemia. The template for TCR beta VDJ and CDR3 sequence profiling was genomic DNA. TCRdb passed the reads through MiXCR, listing each CDR3 protein once. The sample carries under 500,000 distinct CDR3 sequences, around 30% recorded once. The CDR3 covers 14 residues. Germline V gene lookup returns CDR1 MGHDK and CDR2 SYGVNS. With 6 bases clipped from V and 4 bases from J, the junction kept 6 bases outside the gene matches. This chain joins TRBV25-1 and TRBJ2-7, with 10 positions matching TRBD2. The sequenced material came from sorted CD4+, CD8+, or CD8+CD57+ T cells (not recorded which) from PBMCs. The receptor's source is a human donor with aplastic anemia. CDR3: CASRTSGAKYEQYF. In DNA, the CDR3 is TGTGCCAGCAGAACTAGCGGGGCGAAGTACGAGCAGTACTTC.